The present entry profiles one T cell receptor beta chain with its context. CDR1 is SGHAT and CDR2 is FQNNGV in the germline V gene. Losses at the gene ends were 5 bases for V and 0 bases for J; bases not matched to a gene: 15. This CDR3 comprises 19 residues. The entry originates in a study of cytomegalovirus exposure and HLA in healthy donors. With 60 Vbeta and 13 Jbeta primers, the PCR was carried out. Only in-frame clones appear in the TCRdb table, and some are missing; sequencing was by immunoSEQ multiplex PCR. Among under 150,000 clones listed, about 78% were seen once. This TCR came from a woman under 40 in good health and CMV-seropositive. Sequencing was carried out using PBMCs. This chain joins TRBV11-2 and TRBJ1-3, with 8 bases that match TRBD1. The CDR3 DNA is TGTGCCAGCAGCCACGCCGGGACAGGAGCAAGAAGCTCTGGAAACACCATATATTTT. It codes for CASSHAGTGARSSGNTIYF. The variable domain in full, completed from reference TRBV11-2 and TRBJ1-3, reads EAGVAQSPRYKIIEKRQSVAFWCNPISGHATLYWYQQILGQGPKLLIQFQNNGVVDDSQLPKDRFSAERLKGVDSTLKIQPAKLEDSAVYLCASSHAGTGARSSGNTIYFGEGSWLTVV.